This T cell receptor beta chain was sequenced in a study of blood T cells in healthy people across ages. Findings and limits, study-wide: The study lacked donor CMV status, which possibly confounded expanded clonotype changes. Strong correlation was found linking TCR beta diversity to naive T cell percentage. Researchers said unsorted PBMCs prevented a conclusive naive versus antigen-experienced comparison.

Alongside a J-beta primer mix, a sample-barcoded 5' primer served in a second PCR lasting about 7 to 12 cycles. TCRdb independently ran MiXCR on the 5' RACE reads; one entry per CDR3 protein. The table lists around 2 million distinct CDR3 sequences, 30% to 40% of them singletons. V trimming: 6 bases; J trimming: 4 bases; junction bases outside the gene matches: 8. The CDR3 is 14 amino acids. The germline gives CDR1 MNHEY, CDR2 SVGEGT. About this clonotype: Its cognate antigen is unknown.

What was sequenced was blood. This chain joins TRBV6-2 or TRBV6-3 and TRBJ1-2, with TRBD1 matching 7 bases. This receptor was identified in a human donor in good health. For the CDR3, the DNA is TGTGCCAGCAGCCTACAGGGGACCCCCTATGGCTACACCTTC. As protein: CASSLQGTPYGYTF.